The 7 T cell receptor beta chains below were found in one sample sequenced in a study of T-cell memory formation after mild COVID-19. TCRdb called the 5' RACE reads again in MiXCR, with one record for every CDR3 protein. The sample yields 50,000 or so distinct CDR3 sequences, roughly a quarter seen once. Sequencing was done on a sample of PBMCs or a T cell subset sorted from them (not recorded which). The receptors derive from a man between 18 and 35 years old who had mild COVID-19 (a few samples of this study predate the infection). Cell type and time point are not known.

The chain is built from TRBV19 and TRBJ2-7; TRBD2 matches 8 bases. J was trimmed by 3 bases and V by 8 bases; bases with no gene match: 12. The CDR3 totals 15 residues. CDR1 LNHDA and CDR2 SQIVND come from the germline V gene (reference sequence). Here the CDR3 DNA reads TGTGCCAGTTCTCCGGCGGCTAGCGGGTTCTACGAGCAGTACTTC. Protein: CASSPAASGFYEQYF.

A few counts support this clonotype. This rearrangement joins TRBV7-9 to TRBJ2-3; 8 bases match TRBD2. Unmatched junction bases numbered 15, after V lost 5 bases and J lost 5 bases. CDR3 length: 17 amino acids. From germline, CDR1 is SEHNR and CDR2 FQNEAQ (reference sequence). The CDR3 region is CASSPSGFGGAVDTQYF. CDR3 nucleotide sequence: TGTGCCAGCAGCCCTTCGGGGTTCGGGGGGGCTGTAGATACGCAGTATTTT.

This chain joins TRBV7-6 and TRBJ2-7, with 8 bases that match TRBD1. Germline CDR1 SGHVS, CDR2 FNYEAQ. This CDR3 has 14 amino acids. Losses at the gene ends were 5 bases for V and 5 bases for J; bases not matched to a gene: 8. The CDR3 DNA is TGTGCCAGCAGCCCCCCAGGGGGCCAGCACGAGCAGTACTTC. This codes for CASSPPGGQHEQYF. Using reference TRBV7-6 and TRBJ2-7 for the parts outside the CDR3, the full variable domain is GAGVSQSPRYKVTKRGQDVALRCDPISGHVSLYWYRQALGQGPEFLTYFNYEAQQDKSGLPNDRFSAERPEGSISTLTIQRTEQRDSAMYRCASSPPGGQHEQYFGPGTRLTVT.

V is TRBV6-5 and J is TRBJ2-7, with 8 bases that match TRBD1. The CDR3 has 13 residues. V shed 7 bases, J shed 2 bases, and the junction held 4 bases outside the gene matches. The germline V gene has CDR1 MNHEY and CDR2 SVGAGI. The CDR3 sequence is CASTGTGAYEQYF. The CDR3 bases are TGTGCCAGCACTGGGACAGGAGCCTACGAGCAGTACTTC.

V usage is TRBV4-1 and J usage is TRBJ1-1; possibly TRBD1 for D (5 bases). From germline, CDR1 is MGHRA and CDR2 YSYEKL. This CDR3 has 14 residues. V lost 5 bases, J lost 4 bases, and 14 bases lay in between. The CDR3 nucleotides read TGCGCCAGCAGCACCCGAGGGGTGGGCACTGAAGCTTTCTTT. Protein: CASSTRGVGTEAFF.

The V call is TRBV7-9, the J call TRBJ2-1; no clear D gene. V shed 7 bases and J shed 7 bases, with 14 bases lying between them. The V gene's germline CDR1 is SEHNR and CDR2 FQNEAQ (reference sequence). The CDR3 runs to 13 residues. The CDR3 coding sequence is TGTGCCAGCACCCCCCCCGCGGAGAATGAGCAGTTCTTC. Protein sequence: CASTPPAENEQFF.

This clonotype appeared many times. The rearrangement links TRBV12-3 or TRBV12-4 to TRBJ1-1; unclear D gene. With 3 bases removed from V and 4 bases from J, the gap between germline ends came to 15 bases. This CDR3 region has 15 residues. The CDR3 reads CASSFLPGTGTEAFF. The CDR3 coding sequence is TGTGCCAGCAGTTTTCTACCGGGCACGGGCACTGAAGCTTTCTTT.